The subject of this entry is one TCR beta chain. Its antigen is not identified. The entry originates in a study of blood T cells in healthy people across ages. At the level of the study: The template switching approach captured approximately one barcoded beta molecule for every two T cells. General study findings and limits: When set beside aged donors, long-lived donors presented more naive CD4+ cells and higher diversity. Higher naive T cell percentage went strongly together with higher TCR beta diversity.

With a J-beta primer mix and a sample-barcoded 5' primer, a second PCR ran roughly 7 to 11 cycles. Through a template-switch adaptor with 12 random nucleotides, each cDNA molecule received a tag. TCRdb independently ran MiXCR on the 5' RACE reads; one entry per CDR3 protein. In the table there are 550,000 to 800,000 distinct CDR3 sequences, approximately 21% of which are singletons. This CDR3 has 13 residues. The germline V and J ends were trimmed by 3 bases and 5 bases, with 10 bases remaining between them. Germline CDR1 and CDR2: LGHDT and YNNKEL (reference sequence). The TCR was taken from an older man in good health. This rearrangement joins TRBV3-1 to TRBJ1-1; no reliable D call. Sequences were obtained from blood. CDR3 in amino acids: CASSQVVGTEAFF. CDR3 bases: TGTGCCAGCAGCCAGGTTGTCGGGACTGAAGCTTTCTTT. Filled out from reference TRBV3-1 and TRBJ1-1, the complete variable domain reads DTAVSQTPKYLVTQMGNDKSIKCEQNLGHDTMYWYKQDSKKFLKIMFSYNNKELIINETVPNRFSPKSPDKAHLNLHINSLELGDSAVYFCASSQVVGTEAFFGQGTRLTVV.